This entry lists 29 T cell receptor beta chains sequenced from one sample in a study of shared clonotypes between healthy human individuals. Sequencing was performed with immunoSEQ multiplex PCR; in TCRdb, only in-frame clones are kept and a portion is missing. The sample lists roughly 2.5 million clones; 85% to 95% were seen once. The sample consisted of naive CD4+ T cells sorted from blood. This sample's subset: CD45RA+ positively selected. The receptors here all came from a man aged 18-30 years in good health.

The V call is TRBV29-1, the J call TRBJ1-2, with TRBD1 matching over 7 bases. After removal of 5 bases from V and 4 bases from J, the junction contained 7 bases not matched to a gene. The CDR3 spans 13 residues. CDR1 SQVTM and CDR2 ANQGSEA come from the germline V gene. CDR3 protein: CSVMTGKGYGYTF. The CDR3 coding sequence is TGCAGCGTTATGACAGGGAAGGGCTATGGCTACACCTTC. Looking up the rest from reference TRBV29-1 and TRBJ1-2 gives the full variable domain: SAVISQKPSRDICQRGTSLTIQCQVDSQVTMMFWYRQQPGQSLTLIATANQGSEATYESGFVIDKFPISRPNLTFSTLTVSNMSPEDSSIYLCSVMTGKGYGYTFGSGTRLTVV.

The genes are TRBV7-2 and TRBJ2-7; D remains ambiguous. The germline gives CDR1 SGHTA, CDR2 FQGNSA. There are 14 residues in the CDR3. Trimming cost V 0 bases and J 6 bases, with 12 bases left between them. The CDR3 is CASSLAQDSIEQYF. CDR3 coding DNA: TGTGCCAGCAGCTTAGCGCAGGATAGCATCGAGCAGTACTTC.

The chain has TRBV7-2 and TRBJ2-7; a possible D gene is TRBD1 (7 bases). Trimming removed 2 bases at V and 1 base at J, with 18 bases between. The CDR3 is 17 residues long. Per the germline V gene, CDR1 is SGHTA and CDR2 is FQGNSA. CDR3 loop: CASSLQTGTLVSYEQYF. The CDR3 bases are TGTGCCAGCAGCTTACAGACAGGGACTCTCGTGTCCTACGAGCAGTACTTC.

V is TRBV5-6 and J is TRBJ2-1, with a possible D match to TRBD2 (5 bases). Germline V gene sequence: CDR1 SGHDT, CDR2 YYEEEE. The CDR3 covers 14 residues. Deletions cut 0 bases from V and 6 bases from J, with 10 bases between. The CDR3 DNA sequence: TGTGCCAGCAGCTTGGAATTCCGGGGCAATGAGCAGTTCTTC. Amino acid sequence: CASSLEFRGNEQFF.

The V call is TRBV7-3, the J call TRBJ2-6; TRBD2 is a possible D gene (5 bases). The CDR3 runs 15 residues. CDR1 and CDR2 (germline): SGHTA, FQGTGA. V dropped 10 bases and J dropped 5 bases, with 18 bases sitting between them. The CDR3 loop is CANQRGTSWANVLTF. CDR3 bases: TGTGCCAACCAACGGGGAACTTCCTGGGCCAACGTCCTGACTTTC.

This chain links TRBV5-1 with TRBJ1-2, with D unresolved. From germline, CDR1 is SGHRS and CDR2 YFSETQ. This CDR3 contains 14 residues. V lost 5 bases to trimming and J lost 3 bases, with 14 bases between them. The CDR3 reads CASRSGQEHYGYTF. The CDR3 DNA is TGCGCCAGCAGGAGTGGGCAGGAGCACTATGGCTACACCTTC.

V usage is TRBV10-3 and J usage is TRBJ2-1; D unclear. Germline CDR1 ENHRY, CDR2 SYGVKD. The CDR3 consists of 13 residues. Trimming left V 3 bases short and J 9 bases short, with 12 bases between. The CDR3 region has the DNA TGTGCCATCAGTGATCAATTAGTGGCTGAGCAGTTCTTC. This sequence encodes CAISDQLVAEQFF.

The CDR3 nucleotides read TGTGCCAGCAGTTACCTCCCCCCTCCAGCGAACACTGAAGCTTTCTTT. This encodes CASSYLPPPANTEAFF. J is TRBJ1-1 and V is TRBV6-5; D unresolved. The germline V gene encodes CDR1 MNHEY and CDR2 SVGAGI. Trimming took off 2 bases at V and 1 base at J, with 14 bases between the two ends. The CDR3 spans 16 residues.

As concerns this clone: Germline and junction disagree at one end, which may indicate a read error. Additional DNA sequences in this sample encode the identical CDR3. This chain links TRBV7-7 with TRBJ2-5; tentative D call: TRBD2 (6 bases). The CDR3 totals 13 residues. Germline loops: CDR1 SSHAT, CDR2 FNYEAQ (reference sequence). CDR3 in amino acids: CASSLGLQETQYF. The CDR3 DNA reads as TGTGCTAGCAGCCTGGGACTCCAAGAGACCCAGTACTTC.

A single count supports this clone. The gene calls are TRBV9 and TRBJ2-5; D is perhaps TRBD1 (5 bases). There are 14 residues in the CDR3. The V gene lost 4 bases and the J gene lost 2 bases, with 12 bases spanning the gap. CDR1 and CDR2 (germline): SGDLS, YYNGEE. The CDR3 spells CASSPRQFQETQYF. As DNA, the CDR3 is TGTGCCAGCAGCCCCCGACAGTTTCAAGAGACCCAGTACTTC.

As regards this clone: Other DNA sequences from this sample encode an identical CDR3 as well. The chain links TRBV2 to TRBJ2-1; 13 bases map to TRBD2. There are 14 residues in the CDR3. Losses at the gene ends were 6 bases for V and 4 bases for J; bases not matched to a gene: 0. Germline values: CDR1 SNHLY, CDR2 FYNNEI. CDR3 in amino acids: CASRGLAGYNEQFF. The CDR3 DNA is TGTGCCAGCAGGGGACTAGCGGGGTACAATGAGCAGTTCTTC.

The chain has TRBV9 and TRBJ2-7; 7 positions agree with TRBD2. Germline loops: CDR1 SGDLS, CDR2 YYNGEE. V lost 3 bases, J lost 6 bases, and 18 bases stayed unmatched. This CDR3 comprises 17 residues. The chain's CDR3 is CASSAREFAGVSLEQYF. Here the CDR3 DNA reads TGTGCCAGCAGCGCCCGTGAGTTTGCGGGAGTTTCCCTCGAGCAGTACTTC.

The chain combines TRBV7-9 with TRBJ2-7, with 7 bases fitting TRBD1. The CDR3 has 15 residues. Germline CDR1 is SEHNR and CDR2 is FQNEAQ (reference sequence). The trim removed 1 base at V and 0 bases at J, leaving 3 bases unmatched. DNA for the CDR3: TGTGCCAGCAGCTTAGGGGGGACAGACTCCTACGAGCAGTACTTC. This gives the protein CASSLGGTDSYEQYF.

On this clone itself: Other nucleotide sequences from this sample produce the same CDR3. The V gene is TRBV11-3, the J gene TRBJ2-7; D remains ambiguous. This CDR3 spans 13 amino acids. The germline CDR1 and CDR2 sequences are SGHNT and YENEEA. V gave up 0 bases and J gave up 3 bases, with 6 bases separating them. CDR3 sequence (DNA): TGTGCCAGCAGCTTAGAAGGTGGCTACGAGCAGTACTTC. It codes for CASSLEGGYEQYF. Full variable domain (outside the CDR3, taken from reference TRBV11-3 and TRBJ2-7): EAGVVQSPRYKIIEKKQPVAFWCNPISGHNTLYWYLQNLGQGPELLIRYENEEAVDDSQLPKDRFSAERLKGVDSTLKIQPAELGDSAVYLCASSLEGGYEQYFGPGTRLTVT.

The chain joins TRBV12-5 to TRBJ2-2; 8 nucleotides agree with TRBD1. Germline V gene data show CDR1 as LGHNT and CDR2 as FRNRAP. This CDR3 spans 16 amino acids. V dropped 6 bases and J dropped 4; count of bases not matched to a gene: 10. CDR3 residues: CASGTTGGVVTGELFF. In nucleotides, the CDR3 is TGTGCTAGTGGAACCACAGGGGGAGTAGTCACCGGGGAGCTGTTTTTT.

This clone occurred once. Within the sample, other DNA sequences also encode this same CDR3. This chain links TRBV5-1 with TRBJ2-5, with no clear D. The CDR3 is made up of 13 amino acids. Germline CDR1 and CDR2: SGHRS and YFSETQ. Trimming left V 2 bases short and J 5 bases short, with 10 bases between. The CDR3 region is CASSLSLGETQYF. The CDR3 bases are TGCGCCAGCAGCTTAAGTCTGGGGGAGACCCAGTACTTC.

Points on this clone: Other DNA sequences in the sample encode the same CDR3. The chain couples TRBV4-3 to TRBJ2-2, with D unclear. The germline V gene encodes CDR1 LGHNA and CDR2 YSLEER. CDR3 size: 16 residues. Trimming cost V 0 bases and J 1 base, with 9 bases left between them. The CDR3 sequence: CASSQERQLNTGELFF. CDR3 DNA: TGCGCCAGCAGCCAAGAGAGGCAGCTGAACACCGGGGAGCTGTTTTTT.

The CDR3 nucleotides are TGTGCCAGCAGTGGTTCGACTAGCGGGAGATTATTCTTC. This codes for CASSGSTSGRLFF. V is TRBV2 and J is TRBJ2-1, with TRBD2 matching over 12 bases. CDR3 length: 13 residues. With 4 bases clipped from V and 16 bases from J, the junction kept 8 bases outside the gene matches. CDR1 SNHLY and CDR2 FYNNEI come from the germline V gene.

This rearrangement joins TRBV9 to TRBJ1-4; 9 bases align to TRBD1. V was clipped by 0 bases and J by 8 bases; unmatched bases: 11. CDR3 length equals 17 residues. Germline lookup yields CDR1 SGDLS and CDR2 YYNGEE. The CDR3 sequence is CASSVAGTGLFGEKLFF. CDR3 nucleotide sequence: TGTGCCAGCAGCGTAGCCGGGACAGGGTTATTTGGAGAAAAACTGTTTTTT. The variable domain in full, completed from reference TRBV9 and TRBJ1-4, reads DSGVTQTPKHLITATGQRVTLRCSPRSGDLSVYWYQQSLDQGLQFLIQYYNGEERAKGNILERFSAQQFPDLHSELNLSSLELGDSALYFCASSVAGTGLFGEKLFFGSGTQLSVL.

The rearrangement links TRBV5-1 to TRBJ2-2; TRBD1 is a possible D gene (6 bases). The CDR3 is 13 residues long. V lost 4 bases and J 5 bases, leaving 9 bases between the germline ends. Germline V gives CDR1 SGHRS, CDR2 YFSETQ. CDR3 DNA: TGCGCCAGCAGCGATCAGGGGACCGGGGAGCTGTTTTTT. Protein product: CASSDQGTGELFF.

J is TRBJ2-3 and V is TRBV5-1, with 12 bases matching TRBD2. Germline-derived CDR1 and CDR2 are SGHRS and YFSETQ. J gave up 4 bases and V 3 bases, and 3 bases lay outside the gene matches. This CDR3 has 15 residues. CDR3 DNA: TGCGCCAGCAGCTCGACTAGCGGGGGTCCAGATACGCAGTATTTT. Translated: CASSSTSGGPDTQYF.

This clone was seen only once. J is TRBJ1-2 and V is TRBV7-8, with D unclear. Germline assignment: CDR1 SGHVS and CDR2 FQNEAQ. With 4 bases removed from V and 2 bases from J, the gap between germline ends came to 8 bases. The CDR3 is 13 residues long. Written as DNA, the CDR3 is TGTGCCAGCAGCTCCGAGGTCAACTATGGCTACACCTTC. Encoded protein: CASSSEVNYGYTF.

The V and J genes are TRBV5-4 and TRBJ2-3, with TRBD1 matching 7 bases. The CDR3 contains 14 residues. Germline assignment: CDR1 SGHNT and CDR2 YYREEE (reference sequence). The ends lost 2 bases at V and 4 bases at J; junction bases unmatched: 4. In DNA form, the CDR3 reads TGTGCCAGCAGCTTATCCGACAGGGCAGATACGCAGTATTTT. It is translated as CASSLSDRADTQYF.

V is TRBV19 and J is TRBJ2-5, with D perhaps matching TRBD1 (6 bases). Trimming took 5 bases from V and 0 from J, leaving 13 bases between them. There are 15 residues in the CDR3. CDR1 and CDR2 (germline): LNHDA, SQIVND (reference sequence). The CDR3 sequence: CASSVQGLYQETQYF. The CDR3 DNA sequence: TGTGCCAGTAGTGTGCAGGGGTTGTACCAAGAGACCCAGTACTTC. The full variable domain, completed using reference TRBV19 and TRBJ2-5, is DGGITQSPKYLFRKEGQNVTLSCEQNLNHDAMYWYRQDPGQGLRLIYYSQIVNDFQKGDIAEGYSVSREKKESFPLTVTSAQKNPTAFYLCASSVQGLYQETQYFGPGTRLLVL.

The gene calls are TRBV28 and TRBJ1-2, with 10 nucleotides matching TRBD1. The CDR3 has 15 residues. Germline V gives CDR1 MDHEN, CDR2 SYDVKM. The V segment lost 5 bases and the J segment 6 bases; nucleotides outside the gene matches: 9. This chain's CDR3 is CASSEPGQGINGYTF. The CDR3 region has the DNA TGTGCCAGCAGTGAACCGGGACAGGGGATTAATGGCTACACCTTC.

The rearrangement joins TRBV5-1 to TRBJ1-1; D not resolved. Trimming stripped 5 bases from V and 0 bases from J, with 20 bases between. Germline assignment: CDR1 SGHRS and CDR2 YFSETQ. This CDR3 has 17 residues. The CDR3 loop is CASRKGRSVAMNTEAFF. CDR3 DNA sequence: TGCGCCAGCAGAAAAGGGAGGTCCGTTGCAATGAACACTGAAGCTTTCTTT.

V and J are TRBV5-5 and TRBJ1-3, with D unclear. V was trimmed by 2 bases and J by 0 bases, leaving 9 bases between them. The germline CDR1 and CDR2 sequences are SGHKS and YYEKEE (reference sequence). There are 15 residues in the CDR3. As DNA, the CDR3 is TGTGCCAGCAGCTTTGGTTCGAGCTCTGGAAACACCATATATTTT. It is translated as CASSFGSSSGNTIYF.

The CDR3 region has the DNA TGCGCCAGCAGCCCTGGGACAGCAACTAACTATGGCTACACCTTC. Translation: CASSPGTATNYGYTF. The chain is built from TRBV5-1 and TRBJ1-2; TRBD1 matches at 7 bases. This CDR3 contains 15 residues. V gave up 4 bases and J gave up 0 bases; unmatched junction bases: 6. The germline gives CDR1 SGHRS, CDR2 YFSETQ.

The V gene is TRBV29-1, the J gene TRBJ2-7; 12 bases fit TRBD1. The CDR3 totals 13 residues. The V and J ends lost 6 bases and 5 bases, in that order; junction bases with no gene match: 5. From germline, CDR1 is SQVTM and CDR2 ANQGSEA. DNA of the CDR3: TGCAGCGTGGGGACAGGGGGCGTCAACGAGCAGTACTTC. Translated: CSVGTGGVNEQYF.